This entry concerns a single T cell receptor beta chain. This sample was included in a study of blood T cell repertoires in COVID-19. Study background: Samples taken during acute and convalescent COVID-19 were collected in the United States, Italy and Spain. In each case, the material was cDNA or gDNA derived from T cells, B-cell-depleted T cells, or PBMCs.

TCRdb's table, derived via immunoSEQ multiplex PCR, lists solely in-frame clones and lacks some. There are approximately 250,000 clones in the sample; around 86% occur only once, and 8.5% to 9% lies in the top ten. The CDR3 loop spans 14 amino acids. V dropped 6 bases and J dropped 0; count of bases not matched to a gene: 3. Looked up from germline, CDR1 is MGHDK and CDR2 is SYGVNS. The sample was peripheral blood. The gene calls are TRBV25-1 and TRBJ2-3, with 7 bases identical to TRBD2. The receptor comes from a middle-aged man with active or convalescent COVID-19. CDR3 DNA: TGTGCCAGCAGAAGCGGGACTAGCACAGATACGCAGTATTTT. Translated, it gives CASRSGTSTDTQYF. The whole variable domain, filled in from reference TRBV25-1 and TRBJ2-3, reads EADIYQTPRYLVIGTGKKITLECSQTMGHDKMYWYQQDPGMELHLIHYSYGVNSTEKGDLSSESTVSRIRTEHFPLTLESARPSHTSQYLCASRSGTSTDTQYFGPGTRLTVL.